This passage covers 4 T cell receptor beta chains from one sample sequenced in a study of T cells in Graves' hyperthyroidism and ophthalmopathy (dated by TCRdb to between 2019 and 2020). Library prep was done by multiplex PCR. Sequencing instrument: Illumina HiSeq 2000. TCR beta CDR3 regions were amplified from RNA transcripts. The TCR CDR3 was subjected to a first round of RT-PCR using the HTBI primer set and the Qiagen OneStep RT-PCR kit. TCRdb took the public reads, trimmed them with fastp at Q25, ran MiXCR for clone calling and kept in-frame beta chains. One record per CDR3 amino acid sequence lists the most common genes and DNA. A total of about 270,000 distinct CDR3 sequences appear in this sample, about 24% of them only once. The ten largest clones add up to around 40% of the sample. The sequenced sample was blood. Receptor source: a woman aged 40 to 49 with Graves' ophthalmopathy.

This clonotype was counted at least ten times. The chain recombines TRBV7-6 with TRBJ2-5; 7 positions agree with TRBD2. J was trimmed by 4 bases and V by 1 base; bases with no gene match: 9. Germline-derived CDR1 and CDR2 are SGHVS and FNYEAQ. This CDR3 spans 16 amino acids. CDR3: CASSLVAGGGGETQYF. The CDR3 region has the DNA TGTGCCAGCAGCTTAGTGGCCGGCGGGGGTGGAGAGACCCAGTACTTC. The complete variable domain, with remaining parts taken from reference TRBV7-6 and TRBJ2-5, reads GAGVSQSPRYKVTKRGQDVALRCDPISGHVSLYWYRQALGQGPEFLTYFNYEAQQDKSGLPNDRFSAERPEGSISTLTIQRTEQRDSAMYRCASSLVAGGGGETQYFGPGTRLLVL.

There are many counts of this clonotype. The chain carries TRBV6-1 and TRBJ1-1, with 8 nucleotides matching TRBD1. The J segment lost 5 bases and the V segment lost 3 bases, leaving 5 bases of the junction unmatched. The CDR3 runs to 14 residues. Germline loops: CDR1 MNHNS, CDR2 SASEGT. DNA for the CDR3: TGTGCCAGCAGTGAGACAGGGGCTTTAACTGAAGCTTTCTTT. This encodes CASSETGALTEAFF.

This clonotype has at least ten counts. This chain joins TRBV10-3 and TRBJ2-7, with TRBD2 identical over 12 bases. Germline CDR1 reads ENHRY; CDR2 reads SYGVKD. V was clipped by 6 bases and J by 4 bases; unmatched bases: 19. The CDR3 covers 19 residues. CDR3 loop: CAIRASPGLAGVSTYEQYF. CDR3 nucleotide sequence: TGTGCCATCAGGGCTAGCCCGGGACTAGCGGGTGTATCTACTTACGAGCAGTACTTC.

This clonotype was counted many times. The chain uses TRBV9 and TRBJ2-2, with 9 bases matching TRBD2. Germline trimming cut 4 bases from V and 6 bases from J; bases unmatched to any gene: 4. Germline loops: CDR1 SGDLS, CDR2 YYNGEE. The CDR3 has 14 amino acids. The CDR3 nucleotides are TGTGCCAGCAGCTCCCGGACTAGCGCCGGGGAGCTGTTTTTT. It yields the protein CASSSRTSAGELFF.